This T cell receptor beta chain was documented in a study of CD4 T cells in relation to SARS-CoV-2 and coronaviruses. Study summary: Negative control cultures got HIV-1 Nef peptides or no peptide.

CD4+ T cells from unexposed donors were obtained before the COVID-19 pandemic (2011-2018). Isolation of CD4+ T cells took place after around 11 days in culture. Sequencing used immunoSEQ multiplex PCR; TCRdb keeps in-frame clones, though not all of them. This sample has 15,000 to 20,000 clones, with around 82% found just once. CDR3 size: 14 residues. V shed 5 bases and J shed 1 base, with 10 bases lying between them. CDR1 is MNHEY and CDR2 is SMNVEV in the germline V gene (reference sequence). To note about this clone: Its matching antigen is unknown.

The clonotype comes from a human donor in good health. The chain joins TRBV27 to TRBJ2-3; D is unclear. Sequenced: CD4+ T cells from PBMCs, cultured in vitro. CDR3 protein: CASSPFRGTDTQYF. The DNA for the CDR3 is TGTGCCAGCAGTCCCTTCCGGGGCACAGATACGCAGTATTTT.